The clone carrying this T cell receptor (beta chain) was found many times. Antigen: not known. The sample belongs to a study of T cells after posttransplantation cyclophosphamide. Regarding the study as a whole: Donor CD8+ memory clones often dominated recipient blood repertoires at later times. TRB clonality was highly associated with recipient CMV seropositivity and reactivation.

This CDR3 comprises 14 residues. Per the germline V gene, CDR1 is SGHTA and CDR2 is FQGNSA. The V end was cut by 4 bases, the J end by 2 bases, with 10 bases between. Sequencing used immunoSEQ multiplex PCR; TCRdb keeps in-frame clones, though not all of them. Altogether about 38,000 clones were found in the sample, and no singletons occur. This clonotype was sampled from a man aged 45-65 years in good health, CMV-negative, and a related stem cell transplant donor. The sample consisted of PBMCs. The V and J genes are TRBV7-2 and TRBJ2-3; weak D call: TRBD1 (5 bases). CDR3 sequence: CASSWGGITDTQYF. Here the CDR3 DNA reads TGTGCCAGCAGCTGGGGCGGAATCACAGATACGCAGTATTTT.